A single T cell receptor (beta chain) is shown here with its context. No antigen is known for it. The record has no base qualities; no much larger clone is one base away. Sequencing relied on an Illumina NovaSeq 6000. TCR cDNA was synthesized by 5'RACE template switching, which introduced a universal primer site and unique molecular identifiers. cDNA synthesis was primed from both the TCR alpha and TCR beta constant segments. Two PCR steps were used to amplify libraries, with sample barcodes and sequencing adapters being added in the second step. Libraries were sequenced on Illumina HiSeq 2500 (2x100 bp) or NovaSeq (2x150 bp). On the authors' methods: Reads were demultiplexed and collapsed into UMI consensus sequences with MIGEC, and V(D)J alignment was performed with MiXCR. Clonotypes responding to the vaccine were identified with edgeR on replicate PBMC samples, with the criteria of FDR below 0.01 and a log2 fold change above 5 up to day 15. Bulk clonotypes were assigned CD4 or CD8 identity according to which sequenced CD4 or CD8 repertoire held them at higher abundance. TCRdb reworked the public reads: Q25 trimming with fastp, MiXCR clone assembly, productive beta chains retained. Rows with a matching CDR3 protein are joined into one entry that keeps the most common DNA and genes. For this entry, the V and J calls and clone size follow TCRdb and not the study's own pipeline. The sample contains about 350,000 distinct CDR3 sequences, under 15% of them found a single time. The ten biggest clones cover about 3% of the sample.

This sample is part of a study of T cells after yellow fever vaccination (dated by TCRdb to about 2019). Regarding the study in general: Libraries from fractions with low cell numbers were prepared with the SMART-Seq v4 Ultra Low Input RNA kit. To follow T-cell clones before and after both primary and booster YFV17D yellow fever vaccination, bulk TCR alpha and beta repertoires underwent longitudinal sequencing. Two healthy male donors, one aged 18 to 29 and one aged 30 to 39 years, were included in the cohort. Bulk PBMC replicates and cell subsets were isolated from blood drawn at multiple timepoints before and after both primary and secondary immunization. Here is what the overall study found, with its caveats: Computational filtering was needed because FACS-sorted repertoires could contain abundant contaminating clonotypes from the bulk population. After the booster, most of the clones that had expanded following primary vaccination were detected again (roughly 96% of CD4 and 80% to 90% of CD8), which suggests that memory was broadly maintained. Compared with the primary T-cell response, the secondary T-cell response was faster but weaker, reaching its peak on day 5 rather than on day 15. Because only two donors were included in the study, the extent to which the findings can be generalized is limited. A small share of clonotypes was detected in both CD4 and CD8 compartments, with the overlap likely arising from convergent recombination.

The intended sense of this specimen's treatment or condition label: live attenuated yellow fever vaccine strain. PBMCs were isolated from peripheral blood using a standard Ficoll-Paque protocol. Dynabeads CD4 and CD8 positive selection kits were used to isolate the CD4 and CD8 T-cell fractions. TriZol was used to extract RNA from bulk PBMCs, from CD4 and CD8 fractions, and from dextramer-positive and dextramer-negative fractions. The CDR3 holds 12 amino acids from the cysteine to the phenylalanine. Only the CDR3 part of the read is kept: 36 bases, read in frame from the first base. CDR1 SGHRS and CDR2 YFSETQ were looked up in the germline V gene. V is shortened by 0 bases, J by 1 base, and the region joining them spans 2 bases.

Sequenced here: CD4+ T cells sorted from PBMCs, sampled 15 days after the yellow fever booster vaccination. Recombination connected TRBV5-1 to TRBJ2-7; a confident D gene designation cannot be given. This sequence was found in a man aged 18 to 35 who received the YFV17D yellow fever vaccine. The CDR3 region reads CASSLVSYEQYF. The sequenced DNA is TGCGCCAGCAGCTTGGTGTCCTACGAGCAGTACTTC.